A selection of T cell receptor beta chains follows, all from one sample in a study of T cell repertoires in cytomegalovirus infection. In TCRdb, the reads were re-called with MiXCR into one record per CDR3 protein. The sample includes approximately 770,000 distinct CDR3 sequences, about 29% seen only once; the top ten take over 10%. Their antigens remain unidentified. The sample in question was cultured CD8+ T cells from PBMCs, obtained from culture after CMV antigen stimulation. Receptors were obtained from a human donor in good health (CMV status not recorded). Some clones in this sample may be carry-over from other donors' samples. Each CDR3 is given with its conserved first and last residue. The order of the fields is clone size, V gene, J gene, D gene, CDR3 protein, CDR3 DNA. D genes are given only for firm matches. A clone size is listed for some rows: how often the clone was seen (once, few, many), or a class if it is expanded.

size: many
V: TRBV10-1
J: TRBJ2-1
D: TRBD2
CDR3: CASSLRSGGFYNEQFF
DNA: TGCGCCAGCAGCCTCAGGAGCGGGGGGTTCTACAATGAGCAGTTCTTC

size: -
V: TRBV5-4
J: TRBJ1-2
D: -
CDR3: CASSSDVAGGYTF
DNA: TGTGCCAGCAGCTCCGACGTGGCTGGTGGCTACACCTTC

size: -
V: TRBV20-1
J: TRBJ2-1
D: -
CDR3: CSARDPTALNNEQFF
DNA: TGCAGTGCTAGAGATCCGACAGCCCTAAACAATGAGCAGTTCTTC

size: many
V: TRBV7-8
J: TRBJ2-3
D: -
CDR3: CASRQTGGGADTQYF
DNA: TGTGCCAGCAGACAAACAGGAGGGGGGGCAGATACGCAGTATTTT

size: -
V: TRBV19
J: TRBJ1-2
D: -
CDR3: CASSMRRRDYGYTF
DNA: TGTGCCAGTAGTATGAGGAGGCGCGACTATGGCTACACCTTC

size: few
V: TRBV6-2/TRBV6-3
J: TRBJ1-6
D: -
CDR3: CASGQYNSPLHF
DNA: TGTGCCAGCGGTCAATATAATTCACCCCTCCACTTT

size: -
V: TRBV28
J: TRBJ1-1
D: TRBD1
CDR3: CASGQAGTSEAFF
DNA: TGTGCCAGCGGACAGGCAGGGACATCTGAAGCTTTCTTT

size: few
V: TRBV4-1
J: TRBJ1-5
D: TRBD1
CDR3: CASSQEGQTNQPQHF
DNA: TGCGCCAGCAGCCAAGAGGGACAGACAAATCAGCCCCAGCATTTT

size: -
V: TRBV27
J: TRBJ2-1
D: -
CDR3: CASSFGVFGGNEQFF
DNA: TGTGCCAGCAGTTTCGGAGTTTTCGGCGGCAATGAGCAGTTCTTC

size: -
V: TRBV10-3
J: TRBJ2-6
D: TRBD1
CDR3: CAILTGGASGANVLTF
DNA: TGTGCCATCCTGACAGGGGGCGCCTCTGGGGCCAACGTCCTGACTTTC

size: few
V: TRBV20-1
J: TRBJ2-1
D: -
CDR3: CSAIGGDNEQFF
DNA: TGCAGTGCTATAGGCGGGGATAATGAGCAGTTCTTC

size: few
V: TRBV27
J: TRBJ1-1
D: -
CDR3: CASSFSGGSTEAFF
DNA: TGTGCCAGCAGTTTTTCAGGAGGGAGCACTGAAGCTTTCTTT

size: few
V: TRBV6-5
J: TRBJ1-6
D: -
CDR3: CASSYAYRGNSPLHF
DNA: TGTGCCAGCAGTTATGCGTATAGGGGAAATTCACCCCTCCACTTT

size: -
V: TRBV29-1
J: TRBJ2-5
D: -
CDR3: CSVEMLPPYF
DNA: TGCAGCGTTGAAATGCTTCCCCCGTACTTC

size: -
V: TRBV2
J: TRBJ1-1
D: -
CDR3: CASSTDGEGNTEAFF
DNA: TGTGCCAGTAGCACGGACGGAGAAGGGAACACTGAAGCTTTCTTT

size: -
V: TRBV9
J: TRBJ2-7
D: -
CDR3: CASSEGQQMPHDEQYF
DNA: TGTGCCAGCAGCGAGGGCCAACAGATGCCCCACGACGAGCAGTACTTC

size: -
V: TRBV7-4
J: TRBJ1-2
D: TRBD1
CDR3: CASSYRDREGWGYTF
DNA: TGTGCCAGCAGCTACCGGGACAGGGAGGGTTGGGGCTACACCTTC

size: few
V: TRBV27
J: TRBJ2-1
D: TRBD2
CDR3: CASSLVAGGTNEQFF
DNA: TGTGCCAGCAGTTTAGTTGCGGGGGGCACGAATGAGCAGTTCTTC

size: once
V: TRBV19
J: TRBJ2-1
D: -
CDR3: CASSIASNNEQFF
DNA: TGTGCCAGTAGTATCGCCAGCAACAATGAGCAGTTCTTC

size: few
V: TRBV6-5
J: TRBJ1-1
D: -
CDR3: CASSYTGYAEAFF
DNA: TGTGCCAGCAGTTACACAGGGTACGCTGAAGCTTTCTTT

size: -
V: TRBV6-2/TRBV6-3
J: TRBJ2-1
D: -
CDR3: CASSSYRGGVYNEQFF
DNA: TGTGCCAGCAGTTCCTACAGGGGAGGGGTGTATAATGAGCAGTTCTTC

size: -
V: TRBV25-1
J: TRBJ2-1
D: -
CDR3: CASSEYFSGGDTYNEQFF
DNA: TGTGCCAGCAGTGAATATTTTTCAGGCGGGGACACCTACAATGAGCAGTTCTTC

size: few
V: TRBV7-3
J: TRBJ2-3
D: TRBD2
CDR3: CASSSPLLAGATDTQYF
DNA: TGTGCCAGCAGCTCACCCCTGCTAGCGGGGGCAACAGATACGCAGTATTTT

size: -
V: TRBV20-1
J: TRBJ1-1
D: -
CDR3: CSATPGHVGLGEAFF
DNA: TGCAGTGCCACACCGGGACACGTCGGTCTCGGTGAAGCTTTCTTT

size: few
V: TRBV4-1
J: TRBJ1-1
D: -
CDR3: CASSRTDTHNTEAFF
DNA: TGCGCCAGCAGCCGTACGGACACCCATAACACTGAAGCTTTCTTT

size: few
V: TRBV27
J: TRBJ2-5
D: -
CDR3: CASSPSFAETQYF
DNA: TGTGCCAGCAGTCCCAGCTTTGCAGAGACCCAGTACTTC

size: many
V: TRBV28
J: TRBJ2-3
D: -
CDR3: CASNGGDSTDTQYF
DNA: TGTGCCAGCAATGGTGGGGACAGCACAGATACGCAGTATTTT

size: few
V: TRBV7-3
J: TRBJ1-4
D: -
CDR3: CASNSGEKLFF
DNA: TGTGCCAGCAATTCGGGGGAAAAACTGTTTTTT

size: -
V: TRBV12-5
J: TRBJ2-1
D: -
CDR3: CASGLLYYNEQFF
DNA: TGTGCTAGTGGTTTGCTCTACTACAATGAGCAGTTCTTC

size: few
V: TRBV6-1
J: TRBJ2-7
D: -
CDR3: CASSPIKGVTVDEQYF
DNA: TGTGCCAGCAGCCCGATAAAGGGGGTCACCGTCGATGAACAGTACTTC

size: many
V: TRBV28
J: TRBJ2-2
D: -
CDR3: CASSFTSGELFF
DNA: TGTGCCAGCAGTTTTACCTCCGGGGAGCTGTTTTTT

size: many
V: TRBV12-3/TRBV12-4
J: TRBJ2-1
D: TRBD1
CDR3: CASSRTGGGYNEQFF
DNA: TGTGCCAGCAGTCGGACAGGGGGAGGCTACAATGAGCAGTTCTTC

size: -
V: TRBV7-2
J: TRBJ2-5
D: TRBD2
CDR3: CASRRLAGQKETQYF
DNA: TGTGCCAGCCGGAGACTAGCGGGCCAGAAAGAGACCCAGTACTTC

size: many
V: TRBV7-6
J: TRBJ1-6
D: TRBD1
CDR3: CASSRTGAGGDSPLHF
DNA: TGTGCCAGCAGCCGAACAGGGGCCGGTGGGGATTCACCCCTCCACTTT

size: -
V: TRBV19
J: TRBJ2-2
D: -
CDR3: CASRDWQTNTGELFF
DNA: TGTGCCTCAAGGGATTGGCAGACGAACACCGGGGAGCTGTTTTTT

size: -
V: TRBV20-1
J: TRBJ2-1
D: TRBD2
CDR3: CSVQRGGLF
DNA: TGCAGTGTTCAGCGGGGGGGACTCTTC

size: many
V: TRBV7-9
J: TRBJ2-7
D: TRBD1
CDR3: CASSLTGQVYEQYF
DNA: TGTGCCAGCAGCTTAACCGGACAGGTCTACGAGCAGTACTTC

size: many
V: TRBV7-2
J: TRBJ1-5
D: -
CDR3: CASSLGQQPNQPQHF
DNA: TGTGCCAGCAGCTTAGGCCAACAACCCAATCAGCCCCAGCATTTT

size: -
V: TRBV19
J: TRBJ1-5
D: TRBD1
CDR3: CASSKTGRPNQPQHF
DNA: TGTGCCAGTAGTAAGACAGGGAGGCCCAATCAGCCCCAGCATTTT

size: -
V: TRBV7-6
J: TRBJ1-3
D: -
CDR3: CASSAGTPTAGNTIYF
DNA: TGTGCTAGCAGCGCGGGGACTCCGACGGCTGGAAACACCATATATTTT

size: -
V: TRBV12-5
J: TRBJ1-5
D: -
CDR3: CASGLAGYQPQHF
DNA: TGTGCTAGTGGTTTGGCAGGGTATCAGCCCCAGCATTTT

size: -
V: TRBV7-9
J: TRBJ2-5
D: -
CDR3: CASTTSKDSQETQYF
DNA: TGTGCCAGCACCACCTCCAAAGACAGCCAAGAGACCCAGTACTTC

size: -
V: TRBV9
J: TRBJ1-5
D: TRBD1
CDR3: CASSGGTGNSNQPQHF
DNA: TGTGCCAGCAGCGGGGGGACAGGGAATAGCAATCAGCCCCAGCATTTT

size: -
V: TRBV27
J: TRBJ1-5
D: -
CDR3: CASSEAPGDRQPQHF
DNA: TGTGCCAGCAGCGAGGCCCCAGGGGACCGGCAGCCCCAGCATTTT

size: -
V: TRBV5-6
J: TRBJ2-7
D: -
CDR3: CASSWDTSSYEQYF
DNA: TGTGCCAGCAGCTGGGACACCAGCTCCTACGAGCAGTACTTC

size: -
V: TRBV27
J: TRBJ1-5
D: -
CDR3: CASSLGSGHQPQHF
DNA: TGTGCCAGCAGTTTGGGGTCAGGGCATCAGCCCCAGCATTTT